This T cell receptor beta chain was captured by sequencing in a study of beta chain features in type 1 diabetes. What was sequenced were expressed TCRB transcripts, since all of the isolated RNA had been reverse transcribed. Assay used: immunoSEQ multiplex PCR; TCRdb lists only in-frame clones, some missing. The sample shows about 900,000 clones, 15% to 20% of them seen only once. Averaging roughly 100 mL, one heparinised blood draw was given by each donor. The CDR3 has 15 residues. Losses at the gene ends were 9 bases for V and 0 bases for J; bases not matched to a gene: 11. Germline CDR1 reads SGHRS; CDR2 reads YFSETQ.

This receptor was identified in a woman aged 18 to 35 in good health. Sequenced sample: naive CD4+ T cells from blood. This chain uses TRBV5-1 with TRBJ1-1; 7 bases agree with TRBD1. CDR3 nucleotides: TGCGCCACCGCCCTGCAGACAGGGATGAACACTGAAGCTTTCTTT. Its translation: CATALQTGMNTEAFF.